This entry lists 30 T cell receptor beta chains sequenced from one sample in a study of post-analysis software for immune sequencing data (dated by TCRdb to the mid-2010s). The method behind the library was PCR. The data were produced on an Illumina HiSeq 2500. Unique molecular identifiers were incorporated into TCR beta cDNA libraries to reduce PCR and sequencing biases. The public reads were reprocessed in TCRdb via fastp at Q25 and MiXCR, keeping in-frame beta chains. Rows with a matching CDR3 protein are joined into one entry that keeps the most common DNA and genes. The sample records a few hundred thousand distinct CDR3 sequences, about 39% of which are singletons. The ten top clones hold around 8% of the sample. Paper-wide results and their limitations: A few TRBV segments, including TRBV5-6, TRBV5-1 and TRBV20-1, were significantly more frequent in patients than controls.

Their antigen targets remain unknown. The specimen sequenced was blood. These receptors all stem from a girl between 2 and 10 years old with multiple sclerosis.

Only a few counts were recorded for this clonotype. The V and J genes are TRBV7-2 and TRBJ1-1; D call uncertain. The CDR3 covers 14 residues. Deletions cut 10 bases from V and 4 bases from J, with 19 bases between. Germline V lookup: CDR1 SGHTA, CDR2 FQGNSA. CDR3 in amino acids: CATSKPGMSTEAFF. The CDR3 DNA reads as TGTGCCACCTCCAAGCCGGGAATGAGCACTGAAGCTTTCTTT. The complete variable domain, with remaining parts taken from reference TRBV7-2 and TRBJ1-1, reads GAGVSQSPSNKVTEKGKDVELRCDPISGHTALYWYRQSLGQGLEFLIYFQGNSAPDKSGLPSDRFSAERTGGSVSTLTIQRTQQEDSAVYLCATSKPGMSTEAFFGQGTRLTVV.

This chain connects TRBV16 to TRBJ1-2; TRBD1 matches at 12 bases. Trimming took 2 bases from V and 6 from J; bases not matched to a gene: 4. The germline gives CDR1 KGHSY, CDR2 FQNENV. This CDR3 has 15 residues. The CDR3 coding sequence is TGTGCCAGCAGCCAACGCGGGACAGGGGGCGATGGCTACACCTTC. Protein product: CASSQRGTGGDGYTF.

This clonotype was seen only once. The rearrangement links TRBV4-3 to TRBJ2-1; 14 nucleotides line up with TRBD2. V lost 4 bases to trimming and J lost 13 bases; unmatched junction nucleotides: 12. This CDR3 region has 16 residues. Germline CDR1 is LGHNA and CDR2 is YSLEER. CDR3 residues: CASSPEPGLAGVGQFF. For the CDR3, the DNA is TGCGCCAGCAGCCCCGAACCGGGACTAGCGGGAGTGGGTCAGTTCTTC.

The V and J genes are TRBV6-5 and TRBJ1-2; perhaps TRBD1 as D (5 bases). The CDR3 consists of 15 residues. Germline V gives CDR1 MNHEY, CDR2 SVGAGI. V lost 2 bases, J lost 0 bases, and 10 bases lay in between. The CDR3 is CASSYGAGTNYGYTF. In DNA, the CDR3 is TGTGCCAGCAGTTACGGGGCAGGGACTAACTATGGCTACACCTTC.

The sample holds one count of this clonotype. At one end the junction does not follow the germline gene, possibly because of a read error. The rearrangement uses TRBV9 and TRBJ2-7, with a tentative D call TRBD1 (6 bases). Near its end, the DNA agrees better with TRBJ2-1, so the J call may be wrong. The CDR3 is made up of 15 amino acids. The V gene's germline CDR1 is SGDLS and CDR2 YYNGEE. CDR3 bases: TGTGCCAGCAGCGTAGGTACAGGGTCCTACAATGGGCAGTTCTTC. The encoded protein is CASSVGTGSYNGQFF.

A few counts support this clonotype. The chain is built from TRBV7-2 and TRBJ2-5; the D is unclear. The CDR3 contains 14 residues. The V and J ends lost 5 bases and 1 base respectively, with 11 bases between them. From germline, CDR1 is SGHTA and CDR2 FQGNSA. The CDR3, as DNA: TGTGCCAGCAGCCCCCAGGCCCCCCAAGAGACCCAGTACTTC. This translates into CASSPQAPQETQYF.

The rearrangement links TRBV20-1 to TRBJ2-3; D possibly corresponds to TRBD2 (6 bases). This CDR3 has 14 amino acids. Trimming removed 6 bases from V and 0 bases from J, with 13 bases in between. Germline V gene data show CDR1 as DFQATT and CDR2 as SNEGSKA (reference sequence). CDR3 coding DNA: TGCAGTGCAGACGCCGGGACTAGCACAGATACGCAGTATTTT. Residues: CSADAGTSTDTQYF.

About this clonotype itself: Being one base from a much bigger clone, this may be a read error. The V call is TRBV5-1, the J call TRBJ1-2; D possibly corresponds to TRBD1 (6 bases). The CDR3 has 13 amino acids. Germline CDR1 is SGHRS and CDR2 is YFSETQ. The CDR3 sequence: CVSSLDSNYGYTF. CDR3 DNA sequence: TGCGTCAGCAGCTTGGACAGTAACTATGGCTACACCTTC.

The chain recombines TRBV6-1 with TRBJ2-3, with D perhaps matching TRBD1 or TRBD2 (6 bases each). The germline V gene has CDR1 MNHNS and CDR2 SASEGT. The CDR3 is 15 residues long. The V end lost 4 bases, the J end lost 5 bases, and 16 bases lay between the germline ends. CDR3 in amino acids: CASSAIGGRGDTQYF. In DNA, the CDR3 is TGTGCCAGCAGTGCTATTGGGGGGCGAGGAGATACGCAGTATTTT.

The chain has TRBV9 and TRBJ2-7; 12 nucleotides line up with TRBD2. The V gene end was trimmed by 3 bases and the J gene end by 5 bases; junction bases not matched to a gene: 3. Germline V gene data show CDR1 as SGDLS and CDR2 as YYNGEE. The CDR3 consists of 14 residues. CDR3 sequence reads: CASSGTSGVNEQYF. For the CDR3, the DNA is TGTGCCAGCAGCGGGACTAGCGGGGTCAACGAGCAGTACTTC.

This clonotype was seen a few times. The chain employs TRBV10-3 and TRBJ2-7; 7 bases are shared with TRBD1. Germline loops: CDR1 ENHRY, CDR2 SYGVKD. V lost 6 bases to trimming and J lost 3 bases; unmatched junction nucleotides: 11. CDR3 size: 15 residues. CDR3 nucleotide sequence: TGTGCCATCAGGATGGGACCGGGACAGAACTACGAGCAGTACTTC. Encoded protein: CAIRMGPGQNYEQYF.

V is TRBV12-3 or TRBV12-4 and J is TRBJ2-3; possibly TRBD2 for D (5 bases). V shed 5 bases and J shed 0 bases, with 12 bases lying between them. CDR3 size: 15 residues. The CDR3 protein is CASSIDSVSTDTQYF. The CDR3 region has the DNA TGTGCCAGCAGTATAGATAGCGTAAGCACAGATACGCAGTATTTT.

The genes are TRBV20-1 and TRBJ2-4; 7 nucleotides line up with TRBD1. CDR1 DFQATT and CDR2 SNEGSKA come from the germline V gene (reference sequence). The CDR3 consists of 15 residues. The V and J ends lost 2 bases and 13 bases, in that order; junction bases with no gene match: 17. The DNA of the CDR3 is TGCAGTGCTAGACGGGGACAGAATACTAGATATGAGCAGTACTTC. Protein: CSARRGQNTRYEQYF.

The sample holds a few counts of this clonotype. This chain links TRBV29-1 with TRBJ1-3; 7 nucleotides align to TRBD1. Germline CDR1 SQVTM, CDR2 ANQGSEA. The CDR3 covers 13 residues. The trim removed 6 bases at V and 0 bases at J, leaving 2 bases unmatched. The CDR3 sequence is CSVTGSSGNTIYF. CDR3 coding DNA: TGCAGCGTGACAGGGAGCTCTGGAAACACCATATATTTT.

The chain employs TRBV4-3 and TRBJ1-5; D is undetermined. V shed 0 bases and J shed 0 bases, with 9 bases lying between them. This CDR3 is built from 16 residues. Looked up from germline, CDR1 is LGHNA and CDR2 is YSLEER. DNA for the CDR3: TGCGCCAGCAGCCAAGATCAACAGTCTAGCAATCAGCCCCAGCATTTT. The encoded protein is CASSQDQQSSNQPQHF.

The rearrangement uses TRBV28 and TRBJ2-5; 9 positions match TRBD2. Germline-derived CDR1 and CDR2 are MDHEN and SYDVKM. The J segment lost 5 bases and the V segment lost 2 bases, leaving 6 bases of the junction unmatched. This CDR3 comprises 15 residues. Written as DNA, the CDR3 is TGTGCCAGCAGTTTAGAGGGGAGCGGGGGGGAGACCCAGTACTTC. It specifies CASSLEGSGGETQYF.

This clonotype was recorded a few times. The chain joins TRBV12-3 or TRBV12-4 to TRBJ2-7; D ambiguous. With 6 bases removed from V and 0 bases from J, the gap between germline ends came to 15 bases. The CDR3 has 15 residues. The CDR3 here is CASSKTLAFSYEQYF. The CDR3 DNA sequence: TGTGCCAGCAGCAAGACATTGGCCTTCTCCTACGAGCAGTACTTC.

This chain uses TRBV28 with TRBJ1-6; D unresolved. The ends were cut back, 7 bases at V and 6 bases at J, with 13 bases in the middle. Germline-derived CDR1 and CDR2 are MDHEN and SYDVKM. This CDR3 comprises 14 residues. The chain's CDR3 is CASTRTLSNSPLHF. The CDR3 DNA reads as TGTGCCAGCACCCGGACCCTGAGTAATTCACCCCTCCACTTT.

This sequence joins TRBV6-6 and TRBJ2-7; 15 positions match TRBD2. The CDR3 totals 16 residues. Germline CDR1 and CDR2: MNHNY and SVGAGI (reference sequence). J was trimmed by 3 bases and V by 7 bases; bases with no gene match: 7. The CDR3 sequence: CASITPGLAGGYEQYF. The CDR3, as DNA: TGTGCCAGCATTACCCCGGGACTAGCGGGAGGCTACGAGCAGTACTTC.

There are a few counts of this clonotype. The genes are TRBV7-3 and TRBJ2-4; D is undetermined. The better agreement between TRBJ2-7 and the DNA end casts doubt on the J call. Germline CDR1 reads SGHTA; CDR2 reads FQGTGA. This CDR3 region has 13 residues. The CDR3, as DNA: TGTGCCAGCAGCTTGGGCGGAATGAACGAGCAGTACTTC. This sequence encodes CASSLGGMNEQYF.

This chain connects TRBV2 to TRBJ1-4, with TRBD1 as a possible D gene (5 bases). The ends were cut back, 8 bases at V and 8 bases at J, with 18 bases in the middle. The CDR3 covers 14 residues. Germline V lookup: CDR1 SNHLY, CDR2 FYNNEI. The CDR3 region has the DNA TGTGCCAGCTGTGGGGACTTACCGGGGGAAAAACTGTTTTTT. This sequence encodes CASCGDLPGEKLFF.

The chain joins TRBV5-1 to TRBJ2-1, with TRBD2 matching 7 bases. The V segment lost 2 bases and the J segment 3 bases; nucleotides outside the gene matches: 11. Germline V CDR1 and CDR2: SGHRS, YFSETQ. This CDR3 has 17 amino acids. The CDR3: CASSLAGPARGYNEQFF. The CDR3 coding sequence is TGCGCCAGCAGCTTAGCGGGGCCTGCACGGGGCTACAATGAGCAGTTCTTC. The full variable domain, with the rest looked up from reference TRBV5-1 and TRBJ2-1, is KAGVTQTPRYLIKTRGQQVTLSCSPISGHRSVSWYQQTPGQGLQFLFEYFSETQRNKGNFPGRFSGRQFSNSRSEMNVSTLELGDSALYLCASSLAGPARGYNEQFFGPGTRLTVL.

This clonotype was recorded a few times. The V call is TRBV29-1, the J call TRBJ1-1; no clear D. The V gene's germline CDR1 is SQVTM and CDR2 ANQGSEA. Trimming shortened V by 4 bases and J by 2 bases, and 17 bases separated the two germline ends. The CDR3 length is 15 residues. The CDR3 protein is CSVVDSTGLNTEAFF. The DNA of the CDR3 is TGCAGCGTTGTAGATAGTACCGGACTTAACACTGAAGCTTTCTTT.

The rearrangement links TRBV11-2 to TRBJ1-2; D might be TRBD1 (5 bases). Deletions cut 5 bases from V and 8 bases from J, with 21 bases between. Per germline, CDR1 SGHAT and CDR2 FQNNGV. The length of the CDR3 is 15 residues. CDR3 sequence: CASSLGTPLRIGYTF. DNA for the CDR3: TGTGCCAGCAGCCTTGGGACTCCCCTTCGGATCGGCTACACCTTC.

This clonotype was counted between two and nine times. The CDR3: CASSFDGRGRLSGANVLTF. Here the CDR3 DNA reads TGCGCCAGCAGCTTTGATGGCAGGGGGCGCCTCTCTGGGGCCAACGTCCTGACTTTC. The rearrangement links TRBV5-1 to TRBJ2-6; 8 bases map to TRBD1. J gave up 0 bases and V 2 bases, and 10 bases lay outside the gene matches. Germline V gene lookup returns CDR1 SGHRS and CDR2 YFSETQ. CDR3 length: 19 amino acids.

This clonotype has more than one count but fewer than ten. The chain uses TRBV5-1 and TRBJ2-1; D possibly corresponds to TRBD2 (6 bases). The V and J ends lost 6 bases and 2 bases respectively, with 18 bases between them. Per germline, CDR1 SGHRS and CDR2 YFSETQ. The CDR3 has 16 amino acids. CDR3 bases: TGCGCCAGCAAAGAGGTGGAGGGGAAAGCCTACAATGAGCAGTTCTTC. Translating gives CASKEVEGKAYNEQFF.

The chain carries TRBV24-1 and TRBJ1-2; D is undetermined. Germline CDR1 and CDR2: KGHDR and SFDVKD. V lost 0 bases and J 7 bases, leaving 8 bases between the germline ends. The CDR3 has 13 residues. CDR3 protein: CATSDLWGGGYTF. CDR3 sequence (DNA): TGTGCCACCAGTGATTTGTGGGGAGGTGGCTACACCTTC.

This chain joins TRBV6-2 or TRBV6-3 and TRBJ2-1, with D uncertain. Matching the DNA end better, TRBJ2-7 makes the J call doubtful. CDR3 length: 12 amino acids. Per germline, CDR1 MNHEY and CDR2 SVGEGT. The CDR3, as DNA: TGTGCCAGCAAGGCAGCTTCCTACGAGCAGTACTTC. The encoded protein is CASKAASYEQYF.

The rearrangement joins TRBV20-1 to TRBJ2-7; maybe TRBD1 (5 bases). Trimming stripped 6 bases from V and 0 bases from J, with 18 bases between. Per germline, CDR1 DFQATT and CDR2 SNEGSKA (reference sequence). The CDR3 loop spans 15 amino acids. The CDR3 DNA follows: TGCAGTGCCTGCCCAACAGGATCCCGCTCCTACGAGCAGTACTTC. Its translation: CSACPTGSRSYEQYF.

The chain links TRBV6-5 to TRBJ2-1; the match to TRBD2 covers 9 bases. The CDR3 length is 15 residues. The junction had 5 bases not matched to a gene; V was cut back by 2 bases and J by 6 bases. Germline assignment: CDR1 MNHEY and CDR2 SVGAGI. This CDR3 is CASSYKREDPNEQFF. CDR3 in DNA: TGTGCCAGCAGTTACAAGCGGGAGGATCCCAATGAGCAGTTCTTC.